The 9 T cell receptor beta chains in this list originate from one sample, sequenced in a study of blood T cell repertoires in COVID-19. Clones were read by immunoSEQ multiplex PCR, and TCRdb kept only the in-frame ones, dropping some. The sample lists around 230,000 clones; about 87% were seen once. Material for sequencing was PBMCs or T cells enriched from blood (not recorded which). These TCRs come from a young man with acute COVID-19.

The chain couples TRBV25-1 to TRBJ2-1, with D unresolved. Looked up from germline, CDR1 is MGHDK and CDR2 is SYGVNS. The V and J ends lost 6 bases and 2 bases respectively, with 14 bases between them. This CDR3 region has 15 residues. The CDR3 bases are TGTGCCAGCAGCCCCTATCCCGTAACCTACAATGAGCAGTTCTTC. It specifies CASSPYPVTYNEQFF.

Here the CDR3 reads CASSYGGGGANYGYTF. CDR3 nucleotides: TGTGCCAGCAGTTACGGAGGAGGGGGGGCTAACTATGGCTACACCTTC. The chain joins TRBV6-5 to TRBJ1-2; D is perhaps TRBD1 (6 bases). The CDR3 sequence is 16 residues long. Per germline, CDR1 MNHEY and CDR2 SVGAGI. Trimming left V 2 bases short and J 0 bases short, with 13 bases between.

The chain employs TRBV6-1 and TRBJ2-2, with 11 bases aligning to TRBD2. With 4 bases clipped from V and 2 bases from J, the junction kept 3 bases outside the gene matches. The CDR3 has 16 residues. Germline CDR1 MNHNS, CDR2 SASEGT. This CDR3 is CASSGGLAVNTGELFF. DNA of the CDR3: TGTGCCAGCAGTGGGGGACTAGCGGTTAACACCGGGGAGCTGTTTTTT.

The chain combines TRBV5-1 with TRBJ2-1; 9 bases are shared with TRBD2. Germline CDR1 reads SGHRS; CDR2 reads YFSETQ. Losses at the gene ends were 4 bases for V and 4 bases for J; bases not matched to a gene: 6. CDR3 size: 15 residues. The CDR3 loop reads CASSLRAGGYNEQFF. The DNA for the CDR3 is TGCGCCAGCAGCCTTCGGGCGGGAGGGTACAATGAGCAGTTCTTC. The variable domain in full, completed from reference TRBV5-1 and TRBJ2-1, reads KAGVTQTPRYLIKTRGQQVTLSCSPISGHRSVSWYQQTPGQGLQFLFEYFSETQRNKGNFPGRFSGRQFSNSRSEMNVSTLELGDSALYLCASSLRAGGYNEQFFGPGTRLTVL.

The chain combines TRBV10-3 with TRBJ1-4; unclear D gene. Germline V gives CDR1 ENHRY, CDR2 SYGVKD. V lost 10 bases and J 10 bases, leaving 13 bases between the germline ends. The CDR3 totals 11 residues. In DNA form, the CDR3 reads TGTGCCACAGAGGCGGATCGAAAACTGTTTTTT. It encodes CATEADRKLFF.

The chain recombines TRBV5-1 with TRBJ1-1; D gene unclear. V was cut by 5 bases and J by 6 bases, with 14 bases left in between. Germline lookup yields CDR1 SGHRS and CDR2 YFSETQ. This CDR3 region has 13 residues. Here the CDR3 DNA reads TGCGCCAGCAGACCGGGGAGGGCCGCTGAAGCTTTCTTT. Encoded protein: CASRPGRAAEAFF.

The V gene is TRBV7-2, the J gene TRBJ2-2; no clear D. With 5 bases removed from V and 5 bases from J, the gap between germline ends came to 6 bases. CDR1 and CDR2 (germline): SGHTA, FQGNSA. The CDR3 totals 12 residues. The CDR3 region is CASSLQTGELFF. As DNA, the CDR3 is TGTGCCAGCAGCCTACAGACCGGGGAGCTGTTTTTT.

The chain combines TRBV6-5 with TRBJ1-2; no definite D call. Germline CDR1 MNHEY, CDR2 SVGAGI. The CDR3 runs to 12 residues. V gave up 2 bases and J gave up 9 bases, with 10 bases separating them. CDR3 amino acids: CASSYTGISYTF. The DNA for the CDR3 is TGTGCCAGCAGTTACACTGGTATAAGCTACACCTTC.

V gene TRBV6-2 or TRBV6-3 combines with J gene TRBJ2-1; 8 nucleotides agree with TRBD1. The CDR3 has 15 amino acids. Per germline, CDR1 MNHEY and CDR2 SVGEGT. V dropped 4 bases and J dropped 3; count of bases not matched to a gene: 5. The CDR3: CASSLWTGNYNEQFF. The CDR3 DNA is TGTGCCAGCAGTTTATGGACAGGGAACTACAATGAGCAGTTCTTC.